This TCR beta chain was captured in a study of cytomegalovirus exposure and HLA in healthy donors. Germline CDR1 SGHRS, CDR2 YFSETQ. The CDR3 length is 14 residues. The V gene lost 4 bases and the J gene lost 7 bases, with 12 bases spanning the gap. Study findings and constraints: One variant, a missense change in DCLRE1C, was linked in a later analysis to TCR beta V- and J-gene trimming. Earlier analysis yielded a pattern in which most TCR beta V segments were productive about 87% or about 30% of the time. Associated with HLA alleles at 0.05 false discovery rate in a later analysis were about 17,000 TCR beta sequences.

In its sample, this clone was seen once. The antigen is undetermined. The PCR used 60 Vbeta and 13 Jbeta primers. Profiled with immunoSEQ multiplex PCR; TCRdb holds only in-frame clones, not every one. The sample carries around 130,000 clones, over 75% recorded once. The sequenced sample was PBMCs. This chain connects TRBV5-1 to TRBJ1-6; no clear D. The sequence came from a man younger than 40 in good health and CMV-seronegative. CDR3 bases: TGCGCCAGCAGCAGTGACCCGACAAATTCACCCCTCCACTTT. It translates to CASSSDPTNSPLHF. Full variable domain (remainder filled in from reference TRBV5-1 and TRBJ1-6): KAGVTQTPRYLIKTRGQQVTLSCSPISGHRSVSWYQQTPGQGLQFLFEYFSETQRNKGNFPGRFSGRQFSNSRSEMNVSTLELGDSALYLCASSSDPTNSPLHFGNGTRLTVT.